This is a list of T cell receptor beta chains from one sample in a study of cytomegalovirus exposure and HLA in healthy donors. The protocol was immunoSEQ multiplex PCR, while the TCRdb copy is restricted to in-frame clones and leaves out a portion. The sample contains under 75,000 clones, around 86% of which appear only once. Sequenced: PBMCs. The receptors were gathered from a woman aged 30 to 39 in good health and CMV-seronegative. Both conserved end residues are part of each CDR3. The D gene is left open where the match is weak. Clone size is stated in some rows and not others, as once, few, many or a class when expanded.

clone_size	v_call	j_call	d_call	cdr3_nt	cdr3_aa
.	TRBV7-2	TRBJ2-7	.	TGTGCCAGCAGCTTCCCCGGCTCCTACGAGCAGTACTTC	CASSFPGSYEQYF
.	TRBV4-3	TRBJ2-4	.	TGCGCCAGCAGCCAACATAACAGGGCTGGGAACATTCAGTACTTC	CASSQHNRAGNIQYF
.	TRBV2	TRBJ2-2	TRBD2	TGTGCCAGCAGGGCCGGGACTAGCGGGAGCAGCACCGGGGAGCTGTTTTTT	CASRAGTSGSSTGELFF
.	TRBV19	TRBJ1-5	.	TGTGCCTCTAGGGCGGGGGGCGGGAGCAATCAGCCCCAGCATTTT	CASRAGGGSNQPQHF
.	TRBV29-1	TRBJ2-5	.	TGCAGCGTCCCCAGGGGAGAGACCCAGTACTTC	CSVPRGETQYF
.	TRBV10-3	TRBJ2-5	TRBD2	TGTGCCATCCAACTAGCGGGACAAGAGACCCAGTACTTC	CAIQLAGQETQYF
.	TRBV19	TRBJ1-4	.	TGTGCCAGTAGTATCTTCGGGGTTAATGAAAAACTGTTTTTT	CASSIFGVNEKLFF
.	TRBV5-8	TRBJ2-7	.	TGTGCCAGCAGCTTGCCCAGGGTGAACCGCGAGCAGTACTTC	CASSLPRVNREQYF
.	TRBV7-3	TRBJ2-1	TRBD2	TGTGCCAGCAGCTCAGGGACTAGCGGGAGGCGGGGTGAGCAGTTCTTC	CASSSGTSGRRGEQFF
.	TRBV5-1	TRBJ2-1	.	TGCGCCAGCAGCCCTTCCCTCTATGATGAGCAGTTCTTC	CASSPSLYDEQFF
.	TRBV30	TRBJ2-3	TRBD2	TGTGCCTGGAGTGTACGACTAGCGGAGAGGGGAGATACGCAGTATTTT	CAWSVRLAERGDTQYF
once	TRBV5-4	TRBJ2-7	TRBD1	TGTGCCAGCAGCTCCACCGGGACAGGGGCCAACGAGCAGTACTTC	CASSSTGTGANEQYF
.	TRBV7-2	TRBJ2-3	.	TGTGCCAGCAGCTTAGCGCCTAGCCTCACAGATACGCAGTATTTT	CASSLAPSLTDTQYF
.	TRBV30	TRBJ2-7	.	TGTGCCACCGGGGGTAGGGGCTACGAGCAGTACTTC	CATGGRGYEQYF
.	TRBV9	TRBJ2-1	TRBD2	TGTGCCAGCAGCGCGGGACTAGCGGGAGGCCACGGGGGGTATGAGCAGTTCTTC	CASSAGLAGGHGGYEQFF
.	TRBV7-2	TRBJ2-7	.	TGTGCCAGCAGCCAAAGACAGCTCACCGAGCAGTACTTC	CASSQRQLTEQYF
.	TRBV21-1	TRBJ1-3	.	TGTGCCAGCAGCATCAGGGAAAGCTCTGGAAACACCATATATTTT	CASSIRESSGNTIYF
.	TRBV20-1	TRBJ1-2	TRBD1	TGCAGTGGCCAGGGACAGTCCTGCTTC	CSGQGQSCF
.	TRBV4-1	TRBJ1-2	TRBD1	TGCGCCAGCAGCCAAGAAGCGGGGACAGGGGGGAGGTATGGCTACACCTTC	CASSQEAGTGGRYGYTF
.	TRBV6-6	TRBJ2-7	TRBD1	TGTGCCAGCAGTCATCCGGGACAGAGCTCCTACGAGCAGTACTTC	CASSHPGQSSYEQYF
few	TRBV7-9	TRBJ2-7	.	TGTGCCAGTGGCCCGGCGGGCAGCTCCTACGAGCAGTACTTC	CASGPAGSSYEQYF
.	TRBV10-2	TRBJ2-1	.	TGCGCCAGCAGGGACAGAACCTACAATGAGCAGTTCTTC	CASRDRTYNEQFF
.	TRBV19	TRBJ2-7	TRBD1	TGTGCCAGTAGTATTAATGTTGGACAGGATCCCTACGAGCAGTACTTC	CASSINVGQDPYEQYF
.	TRBV5-1	TRBJ2-7	.	TGCGCCAGCAGCTCCCTTTTAGGGGGTTCCTACGAGCAGTACTTC	CASSSLLGGSYEQYF
.	TRBV5-1	TRBJ2-3	TRBD2	TGCGCCAGCAGCATGCGGGAGAGTTATACGCAGTATTTT	CASSMRESYTQYF
.	TRBV11-3	TRBJ2-5	TRBD2	TGTGCCAGCAGCCTAACTCTAGCGGGAGTGGAGGAGACCCAGTACTTC	CASSLTLAGVEETQYF
.	TRBV5-6	TRBJ1-4	TRBD1	TGTGCCAGCAGCAGGACCGGACAGGGTGGGGAAAAACTGTTTTTT	CASSRTGQGGEKLFF
.	TRBV4-2	TRBJ1-6	TRBD1	TGTGCCAGCAGCGGGGCAGGGACAGGGGTATCGGGACCCCTCCACTTT	CASSGAGTGVSGPLHF
.	TRBV6-5	TRBJ2-1	.	TGTGCCAGCAGTTACAATCGCGCCAACTCCTACAATGAGCAGTTCTTC	CASSYNRANSYNEQFF
.	TRBV5-6	TRBJ2-7	.	TGTGCCAGCAGCTTCGGTAGGCGGGTCGACGAGCAGTACTTC	CASSFGRRVDEQYF
few	TRBV5-1	TRBJ1-5	.	TGCGCCAGCAGCTTACAGGGCGATCAGCCCCAGCATTTT	CASSLQGDQPQHF
.	TRBV7-3	TRBJ2-1	TRBD2	TGTGCCAGCAGCCGAGGACTAGCGGGGAGGGAGCAGTTCTTC	CASSRGLAGREQFF
.	TRBV10-3	TRBJ1-2	.	TGTGCCATCACAGGACAAGACGGCTATGGCTACACCTTC	CAITGQDGYGYTF
.	TRBV29-1	TRBJ2-1	.	TGCAGCGTTGAGTCTGTCTACAATGAGCAGTTCTTC	CSVESVYNEQFF
.	TRBV29-1	TRBJ2-3	TRBD1	TGCAGCGCCCAAACGGGACAGGGGGCTTGGAGCGGGAGGGCAGATACGCAGTATTTT	CSAQTGQGAWSGRADTQYF
.	TRBV5-3	TRBJ2-2	.	TGTGCCAGAAGGGGGGCTAAAGTAGTGACCGGGGAGCTGTTTTTT	CARRGAKVVTGELFF
.	TRBV5-1	TRBJ2-3	.	TGCGCCAGCAGCCCTTTGACAGGAAGCACTAGCACAGATACGCAGTATTTT	CASSPLTGSTSTDTQYF
.	TRBV15	TRBJ2-1	.	TGTGCCACCAGCAGAGATTCGGGAGATGAGCAGTTCTTC	CATSRDSGDEQFF
.	TRBV7-2	TRBJ1-1	.	TGTGCCAGCAGCTCAAGGGGGGGTGAAGCTTTCTTT	CASSSRGGEAFF
few	TRBV29-1	TRBJ2-3	.	TGCAGCGTTGATGGAGTAGAGACTAGCACAGATACGCAGTATTTT	CSVDGVETSTDTQYF
.	TRBV13	TRBJ2-7	TRBD2	TGTGCCAGCAGCTTAGGCTGGCTAGCGGGAGTCTACGAGCAGTACTTC	CASSLGWLAGVYEQYF
.	TRBV5-4	TRBJ1-2	.	TGTGCCAGCAGCTTGGTCTCCAGGGGAAACTATGGCTACACCTTC	CASSLVSRGNYGYTF
.	TRBV6-5	TRBJ2-2	TRBD2	TGTGCCAGCAGTTATTATAGCGGGAAAACCGGGGAGCTGTTTTTT	CASSYYSGKTGELFF
.	TRBV6-1	TRBJ2-3	TRBD1	TGTGCCAGCACCACGGGACAGGACGGGGATACGCAGTATTTT	CASTTGQDGDTQYF
.	TRBV7-3	TRBJ1-2	TRBD1	TGTGCCAGCAGGGGACAGCAAGGGGACTATGGCTACACCTTC	CASRGQQGDYGYTF
.	TRBV5-6	TRBJ2-7	.	TGTGCCAGCAGCCCTGGGGCAGGTTTCCACGAGCAGTACTTC	CASSPGAGFHEQYF